These T cell receptor beta chains were read from a single sample in a study of blood T cell repertoires in COVID-19. Assay used: immunoSEQ multiplex PCR; TCRdb lists only in-frame clones, some missing. The data hold around 58,000 clones, with 80% to 90% observed a single time. The sequenced sample consisted of PBMCs or T cells enriched from blood (not recorded which). These receptors all come from a woman in her 40s with acute COVID-19. CDR3s leave out the opening cysteine and the closing phenylalanine or tryptophan. Each record gives: J gene, V gene, D gene, CDR3 protein. D genes are given only for firm matches.

TRBJ1-2 TRBV9 - ASSVDQGHTRGYT
TRBJ1-1 TRBV27 - ASSFIRPAGPGEAF
TRBJ2-6 TRBV15 - ATSRDLGLEANVLT
TRBJ1-3 TRBV6-5 - ASRGAGNTIY
TRBJ1-4 TRBV5-4 TRBD1 ASSLTSFGTGERGGF
TRBJ1-1 TRBV3-1/TRBV3-2 - ASSLGADTEAF
TRBJ1-5 TRBV7-8 - ASSLAQMAVQGQPQH
TRBJ1-5 TRBV28 TRBD1 ASSDRGRVANQPQH
TRBJ2-2 TRBV6-5 TRBD1 ASLPGTGTGELF
TRBJ2-1 TRBV5-1 - ASSLAARDNEQF
TRBJ2-5 TRBV9 TRBD2 ASSWREREEETQY
TRBJ2-1 TRBV27 TRBD2 ASRITSGNNNEQF
TRBJ2-5 TRBV28 - ASSLYKQETQY
TRBJ2-2 TRBV27 TRBD1 ASSWLRQGARVQELF
TRBJ1-3 TRBV27 - ASRGAGVGGNTIY
TRBJ2-7 TRBV6-6 - ASSPARSVFPKGEQY
TRBJ1-5 TRBV6-6 - ASSPPPRVKQGAHYSNQPQH
TRBJ1-5 TRBV19 TRBD1 ASSPGTGYQPQH
TRBJ2-1 TRBV11-2 - ASRSGGEYNEQF
TRBJ1-5 TRBV19 - ASSGAGSWWANQPQH
TRBJ1-4 TRBV5-1 TRBD1 ASSLSPGQGYEKLF
TRBJ2-4 TRBV28 TRBD1 ASSFGVGGVVAQNIQY
TRBJ1-2 TRBV19 - ASSKSPGVNYGYT
TRBJ1-2 TRBV7-8 - ASSVSGSYGYT
TRBJ1-3 TRBV28 TRBD1 ASSRQGARNTIY
TRBJ1-1 TRBV6-6 - ASSRGQLNTEAF
TRBJ1-1 TRBV19 - ASSRGSMNTEAF
TRBJ1-5 TRBV9 - ASSLLGDWGQPQH
TRBJ1-5 TRBV27 - ASRERDGSNQPQH
TRBJ1-6 TRBV10-2 TRBD1 ASSESPGTGGSPLH
TRBJ2-5 TRBV9 TRBD2 ASSGGGTRERQTQY
TRBJ1-3 TRBV29-1 TRBD1 SVAGTVGSGNTIY
TRBJ1-2 TRBV11-2 - ASSKDGVDYT
TRBJ2-3 TRBV28 TRBD2 ASTRPGTSGMDTQY
TRBJ1-5 TRBV6-1 - ASSSAGTNQPQH
TRBJ2-1 TRBV2 - ASSEQGGRWDEQF
TRBJ2-3 TRBV4-2 TRBD2 ASSQEREGTDTQY
TRBJ1-3 TRBV7-8 - ASSLAGGSSGNTIY
TRBJ2-6 TRBV19 - ASSPQGSGANVLT
TRBJ1-3 TRBV6-5 - AASGGGSSGNTIY
TRBJ2-7 TRBV12-3/TRBV12-4 TRBD1 ASSLLQGVEQY
TRBJ1-2 TRBV27 - ASSPFATTGPQGSYGYT
TRBJ1-6 TRBV7-9 - ASSSWTGGGSPLH
TRBJ1-4 TRBV5-4 TRBD1 ASSRDSVGELF
TRBJ2-1 TRBV7-9 - ASSIRESAQF
TRBJ1-1 TRBV9 - ASSLSSVQDTEAF
TRBJ2-7 TRBV7-8 TRBD2 ASSLGLAGHEQY
TRBJ1-1 TRBV11-3 - ASSDRGSDPTEAF
TRBJ2-3 TRBV7-3 - ASSYGTSTSTDTQY
TRBJ2-3 TRBV4-1 TRBD2 ASSQDAAGAGDTQY
TRBJ1-6 TRBV16 - ASSQSTGNSLH
TRBJ1-1 TRBV5-5 - ASSFGGRNTEAF
TRBJ1-4 TRBV5-4 - ASSLGTRGEKLF